A single T cell receptor (beta chain) is shown here with its context. The sample belongs to a study of blood T cell repertoires in COVID-19. At the level of the study: Sites in the United States, Italy and Spain provided acute and convalescent COVID-19 samples.

Repertoires were generated with immunoSEQ multiplex PCR, while TCRdb's copy carries only in-frame clones and drops some. The profile shows about 460,000 clones, approximately 90% of them singletons. In assigning cohorts, the study relied on participant-reported clinical history. Resolution of symptoms, clearance, or two negative PCRs was present in recovered Cohort 3 donors. The CDR3 is made up of 16 amino acids. The V and J ends lost 1 base and 0 bases respectively, with 11 bases between them. Per germline, CDR1 SGHAT and CDR2 FQNNGV. This chain joins TRBV11-2 and TRBJ2-3; the D gene is possibly TRBD1 (6 bases). The sequencing input was PBMCs or T cells enriched from blood (not recorded which). The receptor was isolated from an older woman who had recovered from COVID-19. CDR3 sequence reads: CASSLGGRASTDTQYF. The CDR3, as DNA: TGTGCCAGCAGCTTAGGGGGGCGGGCGAGCACAGATACGCAGTATTTT.